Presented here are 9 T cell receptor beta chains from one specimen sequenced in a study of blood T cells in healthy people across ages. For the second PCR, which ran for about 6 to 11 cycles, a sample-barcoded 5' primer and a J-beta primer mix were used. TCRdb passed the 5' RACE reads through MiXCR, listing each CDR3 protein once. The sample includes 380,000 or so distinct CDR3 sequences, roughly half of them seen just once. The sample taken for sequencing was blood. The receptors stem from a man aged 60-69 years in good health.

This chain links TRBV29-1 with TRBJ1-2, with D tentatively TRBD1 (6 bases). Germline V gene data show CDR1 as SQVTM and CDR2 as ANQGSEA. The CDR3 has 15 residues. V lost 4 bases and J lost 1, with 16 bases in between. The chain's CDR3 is CSVVTTTGLNYGYTF. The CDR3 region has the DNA TGCAGCGTTGTAACCACGACAGGCCTTAACTATGGCTACACCTTC.

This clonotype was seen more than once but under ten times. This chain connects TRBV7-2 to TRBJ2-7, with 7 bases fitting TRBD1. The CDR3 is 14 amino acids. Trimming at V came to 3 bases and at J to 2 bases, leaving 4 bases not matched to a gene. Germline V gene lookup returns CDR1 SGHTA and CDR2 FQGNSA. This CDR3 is CASSFQTGTYEQYF. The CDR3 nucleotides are TGTGCCAGCAGCTTTCAGACAGGGACCTACGAGCAGTACTTC.

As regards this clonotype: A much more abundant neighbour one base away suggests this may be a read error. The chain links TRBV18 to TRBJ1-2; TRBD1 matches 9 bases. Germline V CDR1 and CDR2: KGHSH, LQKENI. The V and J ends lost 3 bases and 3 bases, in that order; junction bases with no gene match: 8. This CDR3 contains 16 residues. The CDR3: CASSPNGQGCYYGYTF. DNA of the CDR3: TGTGCCAGCTCACCGAACGGACAGGGGTGTTACTATGGCTACACCTTC.

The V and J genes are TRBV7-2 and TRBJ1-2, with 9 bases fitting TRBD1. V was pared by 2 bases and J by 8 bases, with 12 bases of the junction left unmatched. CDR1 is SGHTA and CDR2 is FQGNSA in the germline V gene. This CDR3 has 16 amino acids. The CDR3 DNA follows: TGTGCCAGCAGCTTAATAACAGGGGGCGCGGGGGGCGGCTACACCTTC. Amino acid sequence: CASSLITGGAGGGYTF.

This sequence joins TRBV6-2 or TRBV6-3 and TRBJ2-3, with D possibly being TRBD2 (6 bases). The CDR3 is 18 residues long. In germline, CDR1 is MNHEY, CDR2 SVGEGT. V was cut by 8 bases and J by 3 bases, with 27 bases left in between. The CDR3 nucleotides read TGTGCCAGCCAAACCGGCCGGAGGGGTCGGAATTTGACAGATACGCAGTATTTT. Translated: CASQTGRRGRNLTDTQYF.

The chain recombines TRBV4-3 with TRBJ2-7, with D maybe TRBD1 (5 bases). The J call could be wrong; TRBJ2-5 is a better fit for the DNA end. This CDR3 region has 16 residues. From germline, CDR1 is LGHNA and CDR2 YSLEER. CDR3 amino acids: CASSQDYAGSKKTQYF. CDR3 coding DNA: TGCGCCAGCAGCCAAGACTACGCAGGGTCCAAGAAGACCCAGTACTTC.

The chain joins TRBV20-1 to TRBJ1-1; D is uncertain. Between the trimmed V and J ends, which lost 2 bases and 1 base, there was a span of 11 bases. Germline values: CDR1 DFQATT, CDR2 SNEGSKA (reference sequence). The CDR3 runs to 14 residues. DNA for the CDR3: TGCAGTGCTAGAAGCCAGGCACCGAACACTGAAGCTTTCTTT. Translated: CSARSQAPNTEAFF.

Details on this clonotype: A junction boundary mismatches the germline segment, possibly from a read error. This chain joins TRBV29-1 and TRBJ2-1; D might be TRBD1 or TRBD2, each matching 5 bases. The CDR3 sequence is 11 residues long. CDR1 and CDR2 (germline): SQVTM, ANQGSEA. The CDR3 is CSALQKGELFF. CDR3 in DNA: TGCAGCGCTCTCCAAAAAGGGGAGCTGTTCTTC.

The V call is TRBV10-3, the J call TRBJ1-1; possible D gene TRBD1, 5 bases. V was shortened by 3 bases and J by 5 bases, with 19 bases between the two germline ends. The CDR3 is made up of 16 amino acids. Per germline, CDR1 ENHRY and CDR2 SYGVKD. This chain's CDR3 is CAISEAITGGMTEAFF. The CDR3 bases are TGTGCCATCAGTGAAGCGATTACAGGTGGAATGACTGAAGCTTTCTTT.